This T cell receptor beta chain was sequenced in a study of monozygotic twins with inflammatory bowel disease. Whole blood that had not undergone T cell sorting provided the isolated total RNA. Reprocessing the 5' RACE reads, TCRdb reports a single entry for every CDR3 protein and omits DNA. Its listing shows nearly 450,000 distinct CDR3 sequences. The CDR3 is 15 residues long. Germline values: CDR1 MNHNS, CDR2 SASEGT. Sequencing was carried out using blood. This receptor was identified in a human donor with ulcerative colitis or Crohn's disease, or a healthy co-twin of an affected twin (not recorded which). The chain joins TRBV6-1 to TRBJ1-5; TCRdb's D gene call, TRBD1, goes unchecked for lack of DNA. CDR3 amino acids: CASSGGGRSNQPQHF.